The next 11 T cell receptor beta chains were all read from a single sample in a study of CD8 T cells in ankylosing spondylitis. Study results and caveats: Seven to nine highly homologous variants made up a TCR beta motif that seemed to typify ankylosing spondylitis blood.

Their target antigens are unknown. TCRdb called the 5' RACE reads again in MiXCR, with one record for every CDR3 protein. This repertoire shows fewer than 400,000 distinct CDR3 sequences, about 22% found once; its top ten account for about 16%. Specimen: blood, either unsorted or a sorted T cell fraction (not recorded which). The origin of the receptors is a male donor with ankylosing spondylitis.

This clonotype was detected only a few times. The chain recombines TRBV20-1 with TRBJ2-7; 7 bases map to TRBD2. CDR1 DFQATT and CDR2 SNEGSKA come from the germline V gene (reference sequence). The CDR3 spans 14 residues. The CDR3 DNA sequence: TGCAGCGTGATCGGGCTAGCGGATTCCTACGAGCAGTACTTC. Translating gives CSVIGLADSYEQYF.

The chain links TRBV6-4 to TRBJ1-2; D is uncertain. Germline assignment: CDR1 MRHNA and CDR2 SNTAGT. V lost 6 bases and J 4 bases, leaving 18 bases between the germline ends. The CDR3 length is 15 residues. The CDR3 here is CASRRSLDGLYGYTF. For the CDR3, the DNA is TGTGCCAGCAGGCGCAGTTTGGACGGCCTCTATGGCTACACCTTC.

This chain uses TRBV9 with TRBJ1-2, with D perhaps TRBD1 (5 bases). The length of the CDR3 is 15 residues. Trimming cost V 0 bases and J 4 bases, with 13 bases left between them. The germline V gene has CDR1 SGDLS and CDR2 YYNGEE. The CDR3 reads CASSVEVGEPYGYTF. The CDR3 region has the DNA TGTGCCAGCAGCGTAGAGGTGGGGGAGCCCTATGGCTACACCTTC.

V usage is TRBV19 and J usage is TRBJ2-3, with TRBD2 matching over 10 bases. The CDR3 runs to 18 residues. CDR1 LNHDA and CDR2 SQIVND come from the germline V gene (reference sequence). After removal of 5 bases from V and 5 bases from J, the junction contained 16 bases not matched to a gene. In nucleotides, the CDR3 is TGTGCCAGTAGTTTCTCTTCGAGGAGCGGGAGGGCCAAAGATACGCAGTATTTT. It is translated as CASSFSSRSGRAKDTQYF.

Only a few counts were recorded for this clonotype. The chain links TRBV10-1 to TRBJ2-7; D perhaps matches TRBD2 (5 bases). The V gene's germline CDR1 is WNHNN and CDR2 SYGVQD (reference sequence). Trimming stripped 6 bases from V and 7 bases from J, with 16 bases between. This CDR3 is built from 13 residues. The CDR3 region is CASSPRGSGEQYF. The CDR3 bases are TGCGCCAGCAGCCCGAGAGGGTCGGGTGAGCAGTACTTC.

This clonotype was counted a few times. This chain uses TRBV5-1 with TRBJ2-1; tentatively, D is TRBD2 (7 bases). Germline-derived CDR1 and CDR2 are SGHRS and YFSETQ. The V and J ends lost 1 base and 2 bases respectively, with 19 bases between them. This CDR3 region has 18 residues. DNA for the CDR3: TGCGCCAGCAGCTTGACGGGGGGCCTAGCGGCAACCTACAATGAGCAGTTCTTC. Translation: CASSLTGGLAATYNEQFF.

The V call is TRBV7-6, the J call TRBJ1-6; D call uncertain. This CDR3 is 13 amino acids long. In germline, CDR1 is SGHVS, CDR2 FNYEAQ. Trimming stripped 5 bases from V and 6 bases from J, with 8 bases between. The CDR3 here is CASSSSRNSPLHF. CDR3 nucleotides: TGTGCCAGCAGCAGCAGCCGTAATTCACCCCTCCACTTT.

The V and J genes are TRBV6-1 and TRBJ2-2; D is uncertain. The V end lost 9 bases, the J end lost 3 bases, and 14 bases lay between the germline ends. CDR1 is MNHNS, CDR2 SASEGT, per germline. The CDR3 is made up of 14 amino acids. CDR3 sequence: CASSAGWDTGELFF. The CDR3, as DNA: TGTGCCAGTTCAGCTGGGTGGGACACCGGGGAGCTGTTTTTT.

This clonotype was seen only a few times. V usage is TRBV28 and J usage is TRBJ2-2; D is possibly TRBD1 or TRBD2 (6 bases each). The V gene's germline CDR1 is MDHEN and CDR2 SYDVKM. The CDR3 is 20 residues long. The ends were cut back, 2 bases at V and 1 base at J, with 23 bases in the middle. CDR3 amino acids: CASSLDAARWGALNTGELFF. The CDR3 DNA is TGTGCCAGCAGTTTAGATGCCGCGAGGTGGGGGGCTCTGAACACCGGGGAGCTGTTTTTT.

The genes are TRBV25-1 and TRBJ2-1; 12 bases are shared with TRBD2. Germline CDR1 MGHDK, CDR2 SYGVNS. J was trimmed by 4 bases and V by 2 bases; bases with no gene match: 6. The CDR3 contains 17 residues. Here the CDR3 reads CASSEIAGLAGYNEQFF. The CDR3 DNA reads as TGTGCCAGCAGTGAAATAGCCGGACTAGCGGGGTACAATGAGCAGTTCTTC. The variable domain in full, completed from reference TRBV25-1 and TRBJ2-1, reads EADIYQTPRYLVIGTGKKITLECSQTMGHDKMYWYQQDPGMELHLIHYSYGVNSTEKGDLSSESTVSRIRTEHFPLTLESARPSHTSQYLCASSEIAGLAGYNEQFFGPGTRLTVL.

This clonotype appeared a few times. This sequence joins TRBV12-3 or TRBV12-4 and TRBJ2-2; no reliable D call. V was shortened by 2 bases and J by 8 bases, with 12 bases between the two germline ends. The CDR3 runs 14 residues. This CDR3 is CASSLPSLGGELFF. The CDR3 nucleotides are TGTGCCAGCAGTTTACCCTCCCTCGGGGGGGAGCTGTTTTTT.